Below, 2 T cell receptor beta chains from the same sample are listed, as sequenced in a study of blood T cell repertoires in COVID-19. Generated by immunoSEQ multiplex PCR, the TCRdb table keeps only in-frame clones and is missing some. The sample holds roughly 97,000 clones, around 80% seen once. What was sequenced was peripheral blood. The source is a man aged 65-85 years with acute or convalescent COVID-19.

V and J are TRBV4-1 and TRBJ2-2, with 9 bases aligning to TRBD2. Germline CDR1 reads MGHRA; CDR2 reads YSYEKL. The CDR3 is 17 amino acids. V gave up 0 bases and J gave up 7 bases; unmatched junction bases: 9. CDR3 bases: TGCGCCAGCAGCCAAGATTCGGCGGGGGGGCCGGTCGGGGAGCTGTTTTTT. This translates into CASSQDSAGGPVGELFF.

The V gene is TRBV11-2, the J gene TRBJ2-7; perhaps TRBD1 as D (7 bases). There are 14 residues in the CDR3. The V gene lost 3 bases and the J gene lost 7 bases, with 16 bases spanning the gap. Germline values: CDR1 SGHAT, CDR2 FQNNGV. As DNA, the CDR3 is TGTGCCAGCAGCTTGAGTGCTCAGGGGGGTGAGCAGTACTTC. Amino acid sequence: CASSLSAQGGEQYF. The full variable domain, with the rest looked up from reference TRBV11-2 and TRBJ2-7, is EAGVAQSPRYKIIEKRQSVAFWCNPISGHATLYWYQQILGQGPKLLIQFQNNGVVDDSQLPKDRFSAERLKGVDSTLKIQPAKLEDSAVYLCASSLSAQGGEQYFGPGTRLTVT.